This T cell receptor beta chain was captured by sequencing in a study of T cells in Graves' hyperthyroidism and ophthalmopathy. Study outcomes and limitations: Ophthalmopathy was model-predicted a median about six months pre-onset.

Inclusion characteristics of ophthalmopathy patients comprised a Clinical Activity Score of at least 3, a NOSPECS grade of at least 4, and duration under 3 months. The PBMCs studied were ones that came from 8.5 to 10 ml fresh peripheral blood. Germline V gene lookup returns CDR1 MGHRA and CDR2 YSYEKL. This CDR3 has 16 amino acids. V was clipped by 1 base and J by 6 bases, with 18 bases between them. RNA transcripts served as the template for amplifying TCR beta CDR3 regions. Initially, a first-round RT-PCR of the TCR CDR3 employed the HTBI primer set. TCRdb fed the multiplex PCR reads into MiXCR, producing one record per CDR3 protein. The repertoire holds 530,000 or so distinct CDR3 sequences, with roughly 25% as singletons. This clonotype has at least ten counts. Antigen specificity is unknown.

Material: blood. The TCR sequence derives from a woman in her 30s with Graves' ophthalmopathy. The chain has TRBV4-1 and TRBJ1-1; D perhaps matches TRBD1 (6 bases). In DNA form, the CDR3 reads TGCGCCAGCAGCCAAGTCCAGGGGACCGCTCATTCTGAAGCTTTCTTT. Translated, it gives CASSQVQGTAHSEAFF.